This T cell receptor beta chain appears in the sequencing data of a study of kidney transplant recipient with SARS-CoV-2 infection. There are many counts of this clonotype. TCRdb itself ran the reads through MiXCR, one entry per CDR3 protein. The table records under 300,000 distinct CDR3 sequences, under 35% of them present only once. This CDR3 has 13 amino acids. V was shortened by 2 bases and J by 5 bases, with 8 bases between the two germline ends. Looked up from germline, CDR1 is SGDLS and CDR2 is YYNGEE. This chain connects TRBV9 to TRBJ2-1; no clear D gene. This receptor was identified in a male patient aged 25-45 years who had COVID-19 and was a kidney transplant recipient. Certain T cells may be donor cells from the graft. Sequenced here: a blood sample, sampled at baseline and on roughly day 120 from a kidney transplant recipient. In nucleotides, the CDR3 is TGTGCCAGCAGCGTCCTCTACCACAATGAGCAGTTCTTC. Translated, it gives CASSVLYHNEQFF.